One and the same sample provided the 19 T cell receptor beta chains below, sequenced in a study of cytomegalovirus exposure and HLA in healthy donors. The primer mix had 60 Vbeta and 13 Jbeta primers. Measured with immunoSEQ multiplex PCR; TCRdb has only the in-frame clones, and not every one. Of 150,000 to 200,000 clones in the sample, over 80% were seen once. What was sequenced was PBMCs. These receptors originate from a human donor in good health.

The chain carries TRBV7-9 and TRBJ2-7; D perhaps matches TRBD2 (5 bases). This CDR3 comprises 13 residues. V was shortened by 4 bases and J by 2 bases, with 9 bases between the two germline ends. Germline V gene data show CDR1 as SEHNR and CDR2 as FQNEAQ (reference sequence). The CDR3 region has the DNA TGTGCCAGCAGCTCCGCGGGTGCCTACGAGCAGTACTTC. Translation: CASSSAGAYEQYF.

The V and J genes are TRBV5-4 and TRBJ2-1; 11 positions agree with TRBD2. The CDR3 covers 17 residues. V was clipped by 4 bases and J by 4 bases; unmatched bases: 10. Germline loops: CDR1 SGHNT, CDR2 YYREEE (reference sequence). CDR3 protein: CASSTKAGTSGYNEQFF. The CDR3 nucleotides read TGTGCCAGCAGCACAAAAGCCGGGACTAGCGGATACAATGAGCAGTTCTTC.

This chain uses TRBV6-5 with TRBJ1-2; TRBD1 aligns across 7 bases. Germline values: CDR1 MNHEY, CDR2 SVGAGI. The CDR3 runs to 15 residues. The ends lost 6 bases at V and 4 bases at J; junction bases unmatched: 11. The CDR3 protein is CASRQSGTEIYGYTF. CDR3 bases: TGTGCCAGCAGGCAATCCGGGACAGAGATCTATGGCTACACCTTC.

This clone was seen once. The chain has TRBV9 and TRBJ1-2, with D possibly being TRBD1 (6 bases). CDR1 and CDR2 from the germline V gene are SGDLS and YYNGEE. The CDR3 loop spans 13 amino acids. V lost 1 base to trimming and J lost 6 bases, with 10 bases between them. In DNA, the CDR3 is TGTGCCAGCAGCGTAAGGTCAGGGGATGGCTACACCTTC. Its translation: CASSVRSGDGYTF.

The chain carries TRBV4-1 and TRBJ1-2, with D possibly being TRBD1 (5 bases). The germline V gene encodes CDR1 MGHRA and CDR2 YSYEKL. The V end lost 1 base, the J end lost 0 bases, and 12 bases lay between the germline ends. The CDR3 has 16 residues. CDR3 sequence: CASSQGDGGANYGYTF. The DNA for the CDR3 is TGCGCCAGCAGCCAAGGTGACGGGGGGGCTAACTATGGCTACACCTTC.

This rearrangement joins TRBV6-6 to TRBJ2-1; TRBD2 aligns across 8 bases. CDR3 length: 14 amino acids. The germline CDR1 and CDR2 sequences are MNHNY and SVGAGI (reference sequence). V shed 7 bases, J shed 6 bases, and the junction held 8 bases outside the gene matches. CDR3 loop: CASIWGLAGNEQFF. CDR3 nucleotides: TGTGCCAGCATTTGGGGGCTAGCGGGCAATGAGCAGTTCTTC.

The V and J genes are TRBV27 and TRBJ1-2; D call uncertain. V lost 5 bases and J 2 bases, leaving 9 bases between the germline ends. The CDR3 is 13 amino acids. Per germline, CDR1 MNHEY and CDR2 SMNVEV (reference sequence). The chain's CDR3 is CASSENRNYGYTF. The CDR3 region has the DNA TGTGCCAGCAGTGAGAACAGAAACTATGGCTACACCTTC.

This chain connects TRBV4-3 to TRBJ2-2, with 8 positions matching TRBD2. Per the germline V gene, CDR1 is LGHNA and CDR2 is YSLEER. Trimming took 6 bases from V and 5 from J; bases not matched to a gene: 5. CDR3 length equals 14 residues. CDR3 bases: TGCGCCAGCAGGCGCGGGGGGCGGACCGGGGAGCTGTTTTTT. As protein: CASRRGGRTGELFF.

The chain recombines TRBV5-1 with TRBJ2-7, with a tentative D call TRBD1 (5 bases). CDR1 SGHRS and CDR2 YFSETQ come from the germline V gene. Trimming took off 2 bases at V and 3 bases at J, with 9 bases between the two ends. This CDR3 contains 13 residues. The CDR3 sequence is CASSFRQNYEQYF. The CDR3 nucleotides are TGCGCCAGCAGCTTCCGACAGAACTACGAGCAGTACTTC.

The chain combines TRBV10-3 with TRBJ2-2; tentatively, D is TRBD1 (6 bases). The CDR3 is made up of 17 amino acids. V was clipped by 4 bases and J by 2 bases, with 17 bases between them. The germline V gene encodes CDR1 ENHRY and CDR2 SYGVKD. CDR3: CAISGVAGTTNTGELFF. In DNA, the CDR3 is TGTGCCATCAGTGGAGTAGCAGGGACAACTAACACCGGGGAGCTGTTTTTT.

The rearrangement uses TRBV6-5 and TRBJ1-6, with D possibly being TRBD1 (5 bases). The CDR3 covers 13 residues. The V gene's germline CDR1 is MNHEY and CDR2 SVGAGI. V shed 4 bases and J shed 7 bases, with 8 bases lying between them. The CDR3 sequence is CASSLPGNSPLHF. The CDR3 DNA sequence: TGTGCCAGCAGTTTACCAGGGAATTCACCCCTCCACTTT.

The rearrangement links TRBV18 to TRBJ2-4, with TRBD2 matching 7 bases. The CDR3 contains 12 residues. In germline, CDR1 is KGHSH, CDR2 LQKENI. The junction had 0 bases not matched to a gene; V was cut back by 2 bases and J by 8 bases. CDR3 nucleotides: TGTGCCAGCTCACCAGCGGGGGACATTCAGTACTTC. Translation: CASSPAGDIQYF.

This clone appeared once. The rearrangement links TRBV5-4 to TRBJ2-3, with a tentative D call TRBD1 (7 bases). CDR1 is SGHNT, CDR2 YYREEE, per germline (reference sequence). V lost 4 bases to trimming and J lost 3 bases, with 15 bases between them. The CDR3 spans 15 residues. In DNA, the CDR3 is TGTGCCAGCAGCCGCGGGACAGAGAGTACAGATACGCAGTATTTT. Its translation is CASSRGTESTDTQYF.

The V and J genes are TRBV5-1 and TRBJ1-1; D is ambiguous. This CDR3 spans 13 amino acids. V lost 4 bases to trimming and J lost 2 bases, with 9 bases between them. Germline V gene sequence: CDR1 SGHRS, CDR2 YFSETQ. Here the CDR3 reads CASSVDINTEAFF. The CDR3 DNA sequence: TGCGCCAGCAGCGTCGACATTAACACTGAAGCTTTCTTT.

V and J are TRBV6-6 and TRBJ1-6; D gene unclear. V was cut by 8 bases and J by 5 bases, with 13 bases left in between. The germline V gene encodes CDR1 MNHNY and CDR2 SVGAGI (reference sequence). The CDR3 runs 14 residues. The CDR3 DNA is TGTGCCAGCGAACTGACGGAGGATAATTCACCCCTCCACTTT. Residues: CASELTEDNSPLHF.

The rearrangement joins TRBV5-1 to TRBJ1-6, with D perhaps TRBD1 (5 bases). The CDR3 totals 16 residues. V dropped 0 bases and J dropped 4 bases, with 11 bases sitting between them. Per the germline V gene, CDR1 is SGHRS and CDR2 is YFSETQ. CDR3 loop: CASSLGDSPYNSPLHF. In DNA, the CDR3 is TGCGCCAGCAGCTTGGGTGACAGTCCATATAATTCACCCCTCCACTTT.

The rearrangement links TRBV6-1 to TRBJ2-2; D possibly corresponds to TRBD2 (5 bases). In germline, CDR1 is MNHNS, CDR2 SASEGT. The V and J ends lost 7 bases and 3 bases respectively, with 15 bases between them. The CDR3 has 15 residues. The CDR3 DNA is TGTGCCAGCACTTGGCTCCCGGGGTACACCGGGGAGCTGTTTTTT. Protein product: CASTWLPGYTGELFF.

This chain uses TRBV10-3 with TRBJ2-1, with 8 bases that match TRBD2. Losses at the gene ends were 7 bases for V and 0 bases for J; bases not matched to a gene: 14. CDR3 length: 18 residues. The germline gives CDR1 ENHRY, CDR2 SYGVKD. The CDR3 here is CAIMSRTSGGSSYNEQFF. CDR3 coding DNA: TGTGCCATCATGAGCCGAACAAGCGGGGGAAGCTCCTACAATGAGCAGTTCTTC.

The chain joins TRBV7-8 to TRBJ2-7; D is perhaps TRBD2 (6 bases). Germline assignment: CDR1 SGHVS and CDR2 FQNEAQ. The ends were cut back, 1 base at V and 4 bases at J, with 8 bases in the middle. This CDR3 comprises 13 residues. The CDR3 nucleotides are TGTGCCAGCAGCTTAGGACTAGGTTACGAGCAGTACTTC. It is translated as CASSLGLGYEQYF.